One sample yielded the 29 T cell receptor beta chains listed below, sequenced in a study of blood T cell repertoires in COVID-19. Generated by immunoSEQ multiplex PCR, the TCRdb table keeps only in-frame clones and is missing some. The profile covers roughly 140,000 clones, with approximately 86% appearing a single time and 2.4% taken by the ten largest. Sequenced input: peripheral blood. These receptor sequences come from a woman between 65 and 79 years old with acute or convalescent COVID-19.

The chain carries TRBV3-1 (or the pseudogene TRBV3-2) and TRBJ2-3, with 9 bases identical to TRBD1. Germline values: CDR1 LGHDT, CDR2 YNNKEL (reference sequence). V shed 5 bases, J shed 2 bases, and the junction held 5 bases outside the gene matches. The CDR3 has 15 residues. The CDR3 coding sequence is TGTGCCAGCAGCGGAGGACAGGGGCCCACAGATACGCAGTATTTT. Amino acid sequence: CASSGGQGPTDTQYF.

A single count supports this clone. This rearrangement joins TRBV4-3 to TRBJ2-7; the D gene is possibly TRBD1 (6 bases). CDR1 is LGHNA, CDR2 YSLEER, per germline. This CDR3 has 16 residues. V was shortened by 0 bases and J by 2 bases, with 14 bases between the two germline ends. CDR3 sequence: CASSQEWVGDTYEQYF. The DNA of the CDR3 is TGCGCCAGCAGCCAAGAGTGGGTTGGGGACACCTACGAGCAGTACTTC.

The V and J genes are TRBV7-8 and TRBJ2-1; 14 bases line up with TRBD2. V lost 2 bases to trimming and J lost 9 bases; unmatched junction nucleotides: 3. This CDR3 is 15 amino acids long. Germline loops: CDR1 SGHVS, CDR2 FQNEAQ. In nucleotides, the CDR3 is TGTGCCAGCAGCTTACGACTAGCGGGGGGGAGTGAGCAGTTCTTC. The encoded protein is CASSLRLAGGSEQFF.

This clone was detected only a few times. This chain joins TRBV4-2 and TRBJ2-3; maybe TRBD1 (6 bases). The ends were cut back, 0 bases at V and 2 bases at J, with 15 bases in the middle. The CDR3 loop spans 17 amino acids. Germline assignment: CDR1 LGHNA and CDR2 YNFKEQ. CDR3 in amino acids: CASSQERLGDNTDTQYF. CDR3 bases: TGTGCCAGCAGCCAAGAAAGATTGGGGGACAACACAGATACGCAGTATTTT.

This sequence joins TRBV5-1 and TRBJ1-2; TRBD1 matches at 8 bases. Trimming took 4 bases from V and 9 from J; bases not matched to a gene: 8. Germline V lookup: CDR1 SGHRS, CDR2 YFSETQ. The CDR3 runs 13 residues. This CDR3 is CASSPGQGMRYTF. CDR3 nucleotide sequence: TGCGCCAGCAGCCCAGGACAGGGTATGCGCTACACCTTC.

The CDR3 is CSVGTGFNQPQHF. The CDR3, as DNA: TGCAGCGTCGGGACAGGTTTCAATCAGCCCCAGCATTTT. The rearrangement joins TRBV29-1 to TRBJ1-5; 8 bases align to TRBD1. Trimming removed 6 bases from V and 3 bases from J; junction bases left unmatched: 4. CDR1 is SQVTM, CDR2 ANQGSEA, per germline. This CDR3 is 13 amino acids long.

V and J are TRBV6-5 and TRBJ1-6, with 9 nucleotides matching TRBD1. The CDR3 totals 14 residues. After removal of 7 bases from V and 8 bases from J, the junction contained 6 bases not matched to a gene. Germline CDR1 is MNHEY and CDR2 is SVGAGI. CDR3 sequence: CASIRGTGYSPLHF. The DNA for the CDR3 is TGTGCCAGCATCAGGGGGACAGGGTATTCACCCCTCCACTTT.

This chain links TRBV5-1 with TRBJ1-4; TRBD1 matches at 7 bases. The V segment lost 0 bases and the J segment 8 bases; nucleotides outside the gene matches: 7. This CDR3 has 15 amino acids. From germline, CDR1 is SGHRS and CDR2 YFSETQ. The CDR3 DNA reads TGCGCCAGCAGCTTGGCCACAGGGGTGGACGAAAAACTGTTTTTT. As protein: CASSLATGVDEKLFF.

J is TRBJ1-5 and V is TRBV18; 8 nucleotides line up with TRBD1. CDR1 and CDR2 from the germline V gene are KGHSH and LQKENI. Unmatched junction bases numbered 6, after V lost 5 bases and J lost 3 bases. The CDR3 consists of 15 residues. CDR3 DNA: TGTGCCAGCTCATCCGGGACAGGTCCCAATCAGCCCCAGCATTTT. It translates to CASSSGTGPNQPQHF.

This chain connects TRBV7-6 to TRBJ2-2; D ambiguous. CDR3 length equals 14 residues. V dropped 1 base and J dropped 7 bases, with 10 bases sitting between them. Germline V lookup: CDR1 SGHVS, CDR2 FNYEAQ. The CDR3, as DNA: TGTGCCAGCAGCTTAGACCCCTCGGGCGGGGAGCTGTTTTTT. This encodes CASSLDPSGGELFF.

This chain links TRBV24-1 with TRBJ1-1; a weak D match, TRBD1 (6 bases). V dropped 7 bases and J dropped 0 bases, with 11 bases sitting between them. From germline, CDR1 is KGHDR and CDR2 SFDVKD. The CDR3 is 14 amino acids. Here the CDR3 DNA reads TGTGCCACCAGGGACAGACACTTGAACACTGAAGCTTTCTTT. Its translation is CATRDRHLNTEAFF.

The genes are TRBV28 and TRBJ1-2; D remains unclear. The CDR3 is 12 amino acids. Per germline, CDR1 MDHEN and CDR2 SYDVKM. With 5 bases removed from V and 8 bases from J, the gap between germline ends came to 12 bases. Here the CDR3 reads CASSTFDFGYTF. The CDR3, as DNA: TGTGCCAGCAGTACCTTCGACTTCGGCTACACCTTC.

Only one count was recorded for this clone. The CDR3 sequence is CASSYMTGGSNEQFF. In DNA form, the CDR3 reads TGTGCCAGCAGTTACATGACAGGGGGATCCAATGAGCAGTTCTTC. V usage is TRBV6-2 or TRBV6-3 and J usage is TRBJ2-1; the match to TRBD1 covers 9 bases. CDR1 and CDR2 (germline): MNHEY, SVGEGT. There are 15 residues in the CDR3. V was clipped by 2 bases and J by 6 bases; unmatched bases: 5.

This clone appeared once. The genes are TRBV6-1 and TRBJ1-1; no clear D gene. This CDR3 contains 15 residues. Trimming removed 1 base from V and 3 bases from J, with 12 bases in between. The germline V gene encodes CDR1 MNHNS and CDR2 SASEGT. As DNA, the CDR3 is TGTGCCAGCAGTGAAGGACGACGTCGGGACACTGAAGCTTTCTTT. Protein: CASSEGRRRDTEAFF.

CDR3 sequence: CATSDVTSGGFLGELFF. The CDR3 DNA follows: TGTGCCACCAGTGATGTGACTAGCGGGGGGTTTCTGGGGGAGCTGTTTTTT. The chain uses TRBV24-1 and TRBJ2-2; 13 positions match TRBD2. The CDR3 totals 17 residues. CDR1 is KGHDR and CDR2 is SFDVKD in the germline V gene. V gave up 3 bases and J gave up 8 bases; unmatched junction bases: 8.

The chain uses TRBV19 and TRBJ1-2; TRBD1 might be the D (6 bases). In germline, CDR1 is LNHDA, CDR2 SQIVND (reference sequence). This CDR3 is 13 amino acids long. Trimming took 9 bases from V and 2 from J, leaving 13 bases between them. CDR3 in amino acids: CARPGHPNYGYTF. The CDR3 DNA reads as TGTGCCAGACCGGGACACCCCAACTATGGCTACACCTTC.

The CDR3 spells CASSPQGAYGYTF. CDR3 coding DNA: TGTGCCAGTAGCCCACAGGGGGCCTATGGCTACACCTTC. This chain connects TRBV19 to TRBJ1-2, with 9 bases identical to TRBD1. Germline CDR1 and CDR2: LNHDA and SQIVND (reference sequence). J gave up 4 bases and V 6 bases, and 3 bases lay outside the gene matches. This CDR3 region has 13 residues.

CDR3 protein: CATSDFSGLRVFNYGYTF. The CDR3 nucleotides read TGTGCCACCAGTGATTTTTCGGGTCTCCGAGTCTTTAACTATGGCTACACCTTC. The chain joins TRBV24-1 to TRBJ1-2; D not resolved. In germline, CDR1 is KGHDR, CDR2 SFDVKD. Trimming cost V 1 base and J 1 base, with 18 bases left between them. The CDR3 spans 18 residues.

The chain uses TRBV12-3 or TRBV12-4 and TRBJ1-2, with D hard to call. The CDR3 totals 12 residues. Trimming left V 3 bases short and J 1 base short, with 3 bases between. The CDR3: CASSFGNYGYTF. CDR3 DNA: TGTGCCAGCAGTTTCGGTAACTATGGCTACACCTTC.

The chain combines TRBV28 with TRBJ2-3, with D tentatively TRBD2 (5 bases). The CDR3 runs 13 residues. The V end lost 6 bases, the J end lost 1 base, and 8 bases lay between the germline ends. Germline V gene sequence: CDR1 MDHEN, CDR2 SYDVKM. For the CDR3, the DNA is TGTGCCAGCAGGAACGGGGGCACAGATACGCAGTATTTT. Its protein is CASRNGGTDTQYF.

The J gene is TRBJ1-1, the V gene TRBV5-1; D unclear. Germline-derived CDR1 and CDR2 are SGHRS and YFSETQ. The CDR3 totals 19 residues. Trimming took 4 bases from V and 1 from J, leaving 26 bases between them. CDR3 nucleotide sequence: TGCGCCAGCAGCCCGAGGAGGCCAGATGGGAGGGAAGCGAACACTGAAGCTTTCTTT. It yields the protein CASSPRRPDGREANTEAFF.

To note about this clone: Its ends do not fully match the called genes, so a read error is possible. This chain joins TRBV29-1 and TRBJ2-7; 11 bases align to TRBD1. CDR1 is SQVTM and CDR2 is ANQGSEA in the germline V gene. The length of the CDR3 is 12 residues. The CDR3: CSVGQGGVALDF. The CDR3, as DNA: TGCAGCGTGGGACAGGGGGGCGTCGCGTTGGACTTC.

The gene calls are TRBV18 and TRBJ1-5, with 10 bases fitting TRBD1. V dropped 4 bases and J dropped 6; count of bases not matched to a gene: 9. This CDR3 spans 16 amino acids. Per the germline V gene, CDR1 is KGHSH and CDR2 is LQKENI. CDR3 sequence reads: CASSQMGQGITQPQHF. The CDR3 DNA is TGTGCCAGCTCACAGATGGGACAGGGGATTACTCAGCCCCAGCATTTT.

Written as DNA, the CDR3 is TGCGCCAGCAGCTTCCAGTTCGATGTTGGACAACAGACCAATCAGCCCCAGCATTTT. This encodes CASSFQFDVGQQTNQPQHF. The V call is TRBV5-1, the J call TRBJ1-5, with a tentative D call TRBD1 (5 bases). From germline, CDR1 is SGHRS and CDR2 YFSETQ. The CDR3 consists of 19 residues. Trimming cost V 2 bases and J 3 bases, with 24 bases left between them.

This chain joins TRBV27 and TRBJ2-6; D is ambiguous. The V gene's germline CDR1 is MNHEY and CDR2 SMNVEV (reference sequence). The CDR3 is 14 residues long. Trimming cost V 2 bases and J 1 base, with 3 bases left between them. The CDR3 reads CASSLLSGANVLTF. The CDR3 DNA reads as TGTGCCAGCAGTTTACTTTCTGGGGCCAACGTCCTGACTTTC.

The CDR3 bases are TGTGCCAGCAGTTGGGGGTGGCGGGGGCGGAATGAGCAGTTCTTC. Protein sequence: CASSWGWRGRNEQFF. The rearrangement links TRBV28 to TRBJ2-1, with D tentatively TRBD2 (7 bases). The V end lost 4 bases, the J end lost 7 bases, and 17 bases lay between the germline ends. This CDR3 region has 15 residues. Per germline, CDR1 MDHEN and CDR2 SYDVKM.

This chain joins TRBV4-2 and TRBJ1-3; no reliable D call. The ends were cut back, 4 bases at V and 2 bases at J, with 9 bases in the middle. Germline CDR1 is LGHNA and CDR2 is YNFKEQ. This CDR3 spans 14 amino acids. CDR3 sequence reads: CASSLRGTGNTIYF. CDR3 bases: TGTGCCAGCAGCCTCCGGGGAACTGGAAACACCATATATTTT.

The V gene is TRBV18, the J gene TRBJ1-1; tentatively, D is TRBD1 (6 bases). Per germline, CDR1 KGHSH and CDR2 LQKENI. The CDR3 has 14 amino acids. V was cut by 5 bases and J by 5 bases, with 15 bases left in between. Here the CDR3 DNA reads TGTGCCAGCTCAAAAGGGACACCGGAGACTGAAGCTTTCTTT. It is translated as CASSKGTPETEAFF.

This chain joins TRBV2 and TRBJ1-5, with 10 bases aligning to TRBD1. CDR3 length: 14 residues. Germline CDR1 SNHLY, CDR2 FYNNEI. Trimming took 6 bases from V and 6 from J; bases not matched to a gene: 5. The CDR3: CASRSDRGGQPQHF. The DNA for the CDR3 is TGTGCCAGCAGGTCGGACAGGGGGGGTCAGCCCCAGCATTTT. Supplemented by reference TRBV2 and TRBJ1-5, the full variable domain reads EPEVTQTPSHQVTQMGQEVILRCVPISNHLYFYWYRQILGQKVEFLVSFYNNEISEKSEIFDDQFSVERPDGSNFTLKIRSTKLEDSAMYFCASRSDRGGQPQHFGDGTRLSIL.